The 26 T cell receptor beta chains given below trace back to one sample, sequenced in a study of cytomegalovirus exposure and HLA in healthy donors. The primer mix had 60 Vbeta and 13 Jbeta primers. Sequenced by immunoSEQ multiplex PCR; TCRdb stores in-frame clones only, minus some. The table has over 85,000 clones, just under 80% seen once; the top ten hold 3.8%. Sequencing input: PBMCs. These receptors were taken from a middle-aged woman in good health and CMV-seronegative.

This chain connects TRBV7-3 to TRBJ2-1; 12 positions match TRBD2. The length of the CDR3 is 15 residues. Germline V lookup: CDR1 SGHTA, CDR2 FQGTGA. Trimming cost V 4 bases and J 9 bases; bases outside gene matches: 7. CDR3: CASSSQPSGGVEQFF. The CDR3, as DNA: TGTGCCAGCAGCTCTCAGCCTAGCGGGGGGGTTGAGCAGTTCTTC.

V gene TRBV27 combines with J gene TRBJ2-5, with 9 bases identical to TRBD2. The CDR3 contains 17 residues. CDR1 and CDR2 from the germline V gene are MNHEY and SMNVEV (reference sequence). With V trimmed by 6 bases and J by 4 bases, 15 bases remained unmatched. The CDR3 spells CASRQTLDSGGGETQYF. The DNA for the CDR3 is TGTGCCAGCAGACAAACCCTAGATAGCGGGGGTGGAGAGACCCAGTACTTC.

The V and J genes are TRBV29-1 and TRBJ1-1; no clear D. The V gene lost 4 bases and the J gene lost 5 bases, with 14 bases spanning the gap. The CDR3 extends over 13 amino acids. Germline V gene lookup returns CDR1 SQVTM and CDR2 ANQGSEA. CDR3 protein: CSVGRDIGTEAFF. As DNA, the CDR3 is TGCAGCGTTGGGAGGGATATCGGGACTGAAGCTTTCTTT.

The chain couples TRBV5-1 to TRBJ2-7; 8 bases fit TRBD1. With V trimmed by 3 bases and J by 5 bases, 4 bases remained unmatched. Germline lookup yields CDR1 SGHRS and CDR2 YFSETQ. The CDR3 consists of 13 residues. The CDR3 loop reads CASSYGQGNEQYF. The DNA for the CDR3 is TGCGCCAGCAGCTACGGACAGGGCAACGAGCAGTACTTC.

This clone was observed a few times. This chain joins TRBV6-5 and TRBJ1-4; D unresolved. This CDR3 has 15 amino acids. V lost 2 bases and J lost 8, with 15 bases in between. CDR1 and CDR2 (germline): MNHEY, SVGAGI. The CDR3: CASSYQNILGEKLFF. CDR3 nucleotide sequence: TGTGCCAGCAGTTACCAAAACATTTTGGGCGAAAAACTGTTTTTT.

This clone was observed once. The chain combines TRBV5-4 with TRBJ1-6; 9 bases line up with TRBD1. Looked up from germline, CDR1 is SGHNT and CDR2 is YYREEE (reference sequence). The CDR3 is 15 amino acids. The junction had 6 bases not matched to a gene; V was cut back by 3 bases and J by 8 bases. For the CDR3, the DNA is TGTGCCAGCAGCTCAAAGGACAGGGGTTATTCACCCCTCCACTTT. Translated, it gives CASSSKDRGYSPLHF.

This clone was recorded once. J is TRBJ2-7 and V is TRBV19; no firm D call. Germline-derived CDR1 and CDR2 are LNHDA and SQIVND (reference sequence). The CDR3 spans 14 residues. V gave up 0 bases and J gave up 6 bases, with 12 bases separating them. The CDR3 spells CASSIDAGNSEQYF. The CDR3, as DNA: TGTGCCAGTAGTATAGATGCAGGTAATTCCGAGCAGTACTTC. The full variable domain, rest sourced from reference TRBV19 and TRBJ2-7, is DGGITQSPKYLFRKEGQNVTLSCEQNLNHDAMYWYRQDPGQGLRLIYYSQIVNDFQKGDIAEGYSVSREKKESFPLTVTSAQKNPTAFYLCASSIDAGNSEQYFGPGTRLTVT.

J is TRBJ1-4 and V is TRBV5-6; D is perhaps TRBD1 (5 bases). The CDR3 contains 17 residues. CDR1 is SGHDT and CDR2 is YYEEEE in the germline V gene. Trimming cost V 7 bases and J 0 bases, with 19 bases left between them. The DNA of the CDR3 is TGTGCCAGCGCGAGTATTGCCCAGGGTGCAACTAATGAAAAACTGTTTTTT. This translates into CASASIAQGATNEKLFF.

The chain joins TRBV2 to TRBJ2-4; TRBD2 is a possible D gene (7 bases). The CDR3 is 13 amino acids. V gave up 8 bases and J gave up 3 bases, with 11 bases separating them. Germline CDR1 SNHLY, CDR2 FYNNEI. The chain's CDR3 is CASGGGHKNIQYF. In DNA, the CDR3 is TGTGCCAGCGGGGGGGGCCACAAAAACATTCAGTACTTC.

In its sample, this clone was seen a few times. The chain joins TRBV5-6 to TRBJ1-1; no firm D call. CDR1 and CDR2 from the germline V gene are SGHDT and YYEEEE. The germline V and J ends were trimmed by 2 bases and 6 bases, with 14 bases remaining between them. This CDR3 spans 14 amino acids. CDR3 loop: CASSLPDLSAEAFF. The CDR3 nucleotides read TGTGCCAGCAGCTTACCTGACCTGAGCGCTGAAGCTTTCTTT.

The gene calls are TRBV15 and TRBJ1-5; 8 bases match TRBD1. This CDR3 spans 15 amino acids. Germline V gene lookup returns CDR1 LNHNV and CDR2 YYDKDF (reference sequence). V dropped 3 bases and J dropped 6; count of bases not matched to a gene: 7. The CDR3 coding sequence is TGTGCCACCAGCAGGGCTACAGGGGGAGGTCAGCCCCAGCATTTT. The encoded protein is CATSRATGGGQPQHF.

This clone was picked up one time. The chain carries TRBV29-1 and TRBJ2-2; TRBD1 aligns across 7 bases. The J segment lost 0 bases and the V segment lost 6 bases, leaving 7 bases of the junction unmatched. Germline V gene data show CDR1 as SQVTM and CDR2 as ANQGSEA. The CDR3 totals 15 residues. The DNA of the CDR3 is TGCAGCGTCGAACGACAGGGTGCGAACACCGGGGAGCTGTTTTTT. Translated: CSVERQGANTGELFF.

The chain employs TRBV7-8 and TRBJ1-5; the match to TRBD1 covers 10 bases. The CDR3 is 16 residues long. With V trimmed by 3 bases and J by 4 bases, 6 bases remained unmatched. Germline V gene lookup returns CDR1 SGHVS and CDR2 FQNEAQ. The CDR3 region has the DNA TGTGCCAGCAGCTTCGCGGACAGGGGGTCAAATCAGCCCCAGCATTTT. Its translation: CASSFADRGSNQPQHF.

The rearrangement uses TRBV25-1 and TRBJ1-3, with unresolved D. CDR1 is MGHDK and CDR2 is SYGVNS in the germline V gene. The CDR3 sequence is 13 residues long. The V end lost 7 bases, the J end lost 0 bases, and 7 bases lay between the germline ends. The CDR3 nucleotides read TGTGCCAGCACCGGACTCTCTGGAAACACCATATATTTT. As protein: CASTGLSGNTIYF.

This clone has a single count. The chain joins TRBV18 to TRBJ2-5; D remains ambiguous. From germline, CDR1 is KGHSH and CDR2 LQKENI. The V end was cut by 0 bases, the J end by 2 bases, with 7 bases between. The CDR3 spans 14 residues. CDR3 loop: CASSPPSLQETQYF. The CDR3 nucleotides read TGTGCCAGCTCACCACCGTCACTTCAAGAGACCCAGTACTTC.

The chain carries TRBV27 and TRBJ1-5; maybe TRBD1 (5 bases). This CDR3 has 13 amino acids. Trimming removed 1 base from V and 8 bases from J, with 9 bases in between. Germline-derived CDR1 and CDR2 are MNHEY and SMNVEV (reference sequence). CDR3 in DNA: TGTGCCAGCAGTTTATATCGCAGGGAGCCCCAGCATTTT. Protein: CASSLYRREPQHF.

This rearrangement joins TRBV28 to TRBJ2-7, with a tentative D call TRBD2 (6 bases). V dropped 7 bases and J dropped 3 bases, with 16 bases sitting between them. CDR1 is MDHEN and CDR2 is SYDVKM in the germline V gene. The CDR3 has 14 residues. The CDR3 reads CASTGGVGYYEQYF. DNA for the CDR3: TGTGCCAGCACCGGAGGGGTGGGGTACTACGAGCAGTACTTC.

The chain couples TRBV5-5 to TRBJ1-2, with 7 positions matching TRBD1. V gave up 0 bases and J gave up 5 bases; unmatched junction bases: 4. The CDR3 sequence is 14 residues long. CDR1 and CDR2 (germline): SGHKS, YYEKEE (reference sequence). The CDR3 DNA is TGTGCCAGCAGCTTGGACGGGACAGCTTATGGCTACACCTTC. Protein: CASSLDGTAYGYTF. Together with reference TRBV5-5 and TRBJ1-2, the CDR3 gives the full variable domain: DAGVTQSPTHLIKTRGQQVTLRCSPISGHKSVSWYQQVLGQGPQFIFQYYEKEERGRGNFPDRFSARQFPNYSSELNVNALLLGDSALYLCASSLDGTAYGYTFGSGTRLTVV.

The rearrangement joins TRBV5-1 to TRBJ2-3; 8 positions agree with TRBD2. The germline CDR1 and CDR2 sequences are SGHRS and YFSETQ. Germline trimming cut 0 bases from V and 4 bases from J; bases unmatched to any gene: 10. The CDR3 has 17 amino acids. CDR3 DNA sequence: TGCGCCAGCAGCTTGGGAAGGGCGGGGGGCCGCCCAGATACGCAGTATTTT. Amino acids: CASSLGRAGGRPDTQYF.

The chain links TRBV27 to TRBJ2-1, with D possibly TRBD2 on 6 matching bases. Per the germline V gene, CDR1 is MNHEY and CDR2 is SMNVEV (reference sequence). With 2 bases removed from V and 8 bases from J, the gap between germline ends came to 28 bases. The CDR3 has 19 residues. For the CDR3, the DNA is TGTGCCAGCAGTTTAGTCTGGGGAGAGGATGGGACTTTATTACATGAGCAGTTCTTC. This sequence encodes CASSLVWGEDGTLLHEQFF.

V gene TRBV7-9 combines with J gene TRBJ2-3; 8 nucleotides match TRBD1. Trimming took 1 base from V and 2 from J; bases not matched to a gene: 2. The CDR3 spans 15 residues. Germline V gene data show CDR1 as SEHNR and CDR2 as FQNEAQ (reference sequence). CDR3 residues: CASSLGTGTTDTQYF. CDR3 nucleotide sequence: TGTGCCAGCAGCTTAGGGACAGGGACCACAGATACGCAGTATTTT.

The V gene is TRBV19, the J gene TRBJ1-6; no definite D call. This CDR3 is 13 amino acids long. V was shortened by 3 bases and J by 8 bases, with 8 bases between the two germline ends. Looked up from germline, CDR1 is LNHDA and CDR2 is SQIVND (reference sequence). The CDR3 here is CASSIVGDSPLHF. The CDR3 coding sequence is TGTGCCAGTAGTATTGTCGGAGATTCACCCCTCCACTTT. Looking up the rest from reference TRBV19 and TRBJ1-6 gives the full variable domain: DGGITQSPKYLFRKEGQNVTLSCEQNLNHDAMYWYRQDPGQGLRLIYYSQIVNDFQKGDIAEGYSVSREKKESFPLTVTSAQKNPTAFYLCASSIVGDSPLHFGNGTRLTVT.

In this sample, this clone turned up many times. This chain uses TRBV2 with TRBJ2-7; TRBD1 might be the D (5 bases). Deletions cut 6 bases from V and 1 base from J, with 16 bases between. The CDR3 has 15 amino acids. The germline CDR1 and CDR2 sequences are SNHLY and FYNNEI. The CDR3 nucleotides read TGTGCCAGCAGCGCGGACCAGGGTCCTTCCTACGAGCAGTACTTC. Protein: CASSADQGPSYEQYF.

This chain's CDR3 is CASSLEVGGYTF. In nucleotides, the CDR3 is TGTGCCAGCAGCTTGGAGGTTGGCGGCTACACCTTC. J is TRBJ1-2 and V is TRBV7-2; D is ambiguous. V lost 3 bases and J 8 bases, leaving 10 bases between the germline ends. This CDR3 is 12 amino acids long. CDR1 and CDR2 from the germline V gene are SGHTA and FQGNSA.

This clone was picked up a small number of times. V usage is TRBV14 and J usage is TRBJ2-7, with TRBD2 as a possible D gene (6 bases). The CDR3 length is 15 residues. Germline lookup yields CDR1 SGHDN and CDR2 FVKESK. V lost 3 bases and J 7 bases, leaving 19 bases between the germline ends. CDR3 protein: CASSHLRLGGREQYF. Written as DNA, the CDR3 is TGTGCCAGCAGCCATTTGCGGCTTGGGGGGAGGGAGCAGTACTTC.

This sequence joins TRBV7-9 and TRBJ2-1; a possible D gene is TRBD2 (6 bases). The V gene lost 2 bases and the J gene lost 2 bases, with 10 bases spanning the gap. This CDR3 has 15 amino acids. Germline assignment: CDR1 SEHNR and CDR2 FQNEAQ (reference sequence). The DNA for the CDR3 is TGTGCCAGCAGCTTACTCGGGGGAGCCTACAATGAGCAGTTCTTC. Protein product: CASSLLGGAYNEQFF.